This is a list of T cell receptor beta chains from one sample in a study of response to subunit inactivated influenza vaccine. TCRdb independently ran MiXCR on the RT-PCR reads; one entry per CDR3 protein. This table holds approximately 730,000 distinct CDR3 sequences, around 14% found once. Sequencing was performed on PBMCs from blood, taken 14 to 15 days before vaccination. Receptor source: a man aged 50 or older who received an inactivated influenza vaccine. Each CDR3 is given with its conserved first and last residue. A D gene is named only where the DNA matches it firmly. Clone size, where shown, is once, few, many, or a class for clones that have expanded.

TRBV5-1	few	TRBJ2-7	NA	CASSQGTGALYEQYF	TGCGCCAGCAGCCAGGGGACGGGGGCCCTCTACGAGCAGTACTTC
TRBV7-2	few	TRBJ2-5	NA	CASQLGVLEETQYF	TGTGCCAGCCAGCTGGGGGTCTTGGAAGAGACCCAGTACTTC
TRBV7-2	few	TRBJ2-5	TRBD2	CASSHSVYGLAQETQYF	TGTGCCAGCAGCCACTCGGTATACGGACTAGCCCAAGAGACCCAGTACTTC
TRBV6-2/TRBV6-3	many	TRBJ1-1	NA	CASSYSEGPFTEAFF	TGTGCCAGCAGTTACTCGGAAGGGCCGTTCACTGAAGCTTTCTTT
TRBV4-1	NA	TRBJ2-3	NA	CASSQSRGVDTQYF	TGCGCCAGCAGCCAATCCCGGGGTGTAGATACGCAGTATTTT
TRBV20-1	NA	TRBJ2-7	TRBD2	CSARQREAYEQYF	TGCAGTGCTAGACAGCGGGAGGCCTACGAGCAGTACTTC
TRBV7-2	NA	TRBJ2-2	TRBD2	CASRTSGANTGELFF	TGTGCCAGCAGAACTAGCGGGGCGAACACCGGGGAGCTGTTTTTT
TRBV5-1	NA	TRBJ2-7	TRBD1	CASFGQANQRQYF	TGCGCCAGCTTTGGACAGGCCAACCAGCGGCAGTACTTC
TRBV20-1	NA	TRBJ1-5	NA	CSASQLGAGNQPQHF	TGCAGTGCTTCCCAATTGGGGGCCGGGAACCAGCCCCAGCATTTT
TRBV20-1	few	TRBJ2-1	NA	CSAPLAASSYNEQFF	TGCAGTGCTCCCTTGGCGGCCAGCTCCTACAATGAGCAGTTCTTC
TRBV12-3/TRBV12-4	NA	TRBJ2-3	NA	CASSFRRHSTDTQYF	TGTGCCAGCAGTTTCCGGCGCCATAGCACAGATACGCAGTATTTT
TRBV7-2	NA	TRBJ2-1	NA	CASSLDRYGEQFF	TGTGCCAGCAGTCTAGACAGGTATGGTGAGCAGTTCTTC
TRBV7-9	NA	TRBJ1-4	NA	CASSLGPSTNEKLFF	TGTGCCAGCAGCTTAGGGCCATCAACTAATGAAAAACTGTTTTTT
TRBV5-1	many	TRBJ2-1	TRBD2	CASSLGTSGGSNEQFF	TGCGCCAGCAGCTTGGGCACTAGCGGGGGGAGTAATGAGCAGTTCTTC
TRBV18	few	TRBJ1-1	TRBD1	CASSPRDRGLAEAFF	TGTGCCAGCTCACCCCGGGACAGGGGGCTGGCTGAAGCTTTCTTT
TRBV15	many	TRBJ2-3	NA	CATSRGSGSSTDTQYF	TGTGCCACCAGCAGGGGAAGCGGGTCGAGCACAGATACGCAGTATTTT
TRBV7-9	few	TRBJ2-2	TRBD1	CASSSGGVYTGELFF	TGTGCCAGCAGCTCAGGGGGCGTCTACACCGGGGAGCTGTTTTTT
TRBV4-1	few	TRBJ2-7	NA	CASSQVGDRTYEQYF	TGCGCCAGCAGCCAAGTAGGTGATAGAACCTACGAGCAGTACTTC
TRBV3-1	NA	TRBJ2-3	TRBD2	CASSQVAGGPADTQYF	TGTGCCAGCAGCCAAGTAGCGGGGGGGCCGGCAGATACGCAGTATTTT
TRBV7-2	few	TRBJ1-1	NA	CASKTGMNTEAFF	TGTGCCAGCAAAACAGGGATGAACACTGAAGCTTTCTTT
TRBV30	NA	TRBJ1-2	NA	CAGSRDGYTF	TGTGCCGGCAGCCGTGACGGCTACACCTTC
TRBV12-2	NA	TRBJ2-7	NA	CASRPPPTGERPYEQYF	TGTGCAAGTCGCCCACCCCCGACAGGGGAGAGGCCCTACGAGCAGTACTTC
TRBV10-3	NA	TRBJ1-2	NA	CAISDPSRGYTF	TGTGCCATCAGCGACCCATCCCGGGGCTACACCTTC
TRBV18	few	TRBJ2-2	TRBD2	CASSPSGATGELFF	TGTGCCAGCTCCCCAAGCGGGGCCACCGGGGAGCTGTTTTTT
TRBV30	few	TRBJ2-5	NA	CAWSVSGETQYF	TGTGCCTGGAGTGTGTCTGGAGAGACCCAGTACTTC
TRBV4-3	few	TRBJ2-2	NA	CASSQDPTALGTGELFF	TGCGCCAGCAGCCAAGACCCCACAGCCCTGGGCACCGGGGAGCTGTTTTTT
TRBV6-5	few	TRBJ2-1	NA	CASSYAYLTTRSNEQFF	TGTGCCAGCAGTTACGCCTACCTAACGACCCGATCTAATGAGCAGTTCTTC
TRBV10-2	few	TRBJ2-3	NA	CASSERDTQYF	TGCGCCAGCAGTGAACGGGATACGCAGTATTTT
TRBV20-1	many	TRBJ1-4	NA	CSARIGGEKLFF	TGCAGTGCTAGGATCGGGGGTGAAAAACTGTTTTTT
TRBV15	NA	TRBJ2-7	NA	CATSRVRGGADEQYF	TGTGCCACCAGCAGAGTTAGGGGGGGGGCCGACGAGCAGTACTTC
TRBV7-9	NA	TRBJ1-2	NA	CASSSLTASRNYGYTF	TGTGCCAGCAGTTCCCTCACAGCCTCCAGGAACTATGGCTACACCTTC
TRBV30	NA	TRBJ1-5	TRBD1	CAWNKDRGDQPQHF	TGTGCCTGGAACAAGGACAGGGGGGATCAGCCCCAGCATTTT
TRBV7-2	NA	TRBJ1-5	TRBD1	CASSTGVNQPQHF	TGTGCCAGCAGCACAGGGGTAAATCAGCCCCAGCATTTT
TRBV29-1	many	TRBJ2-1	TRBD2	CSVGTSGYNEQFF	TGCAGCGTCGGGACTAGCGGGTACAATGAGCAGTTCTTC
TRBV10-3	NA	TRBJ2-3	NA	CAISERERGTDTQYF	TGTGCCATCAGTGAGCGAGAGAGAGGTACAGATACGCAGTATTTT
TRBV15	NA	TRBJ2-3	NA	CATSRDFRTATDTQYF	TGTGCCACCAGCAGAGATTTTAGGACAGCCACAGATACGCAGTATTTT
TRBV5-1	few	TRBJ2-1	TRBD2	CASSATTSGYNEQFF	TGCGCCAGCAGCGCCACGACTAGCGGCTACAATGAGCAGTTCTTC
TRBV25-1	NA	TRBJ2-1	TRBD2	CASSVGLAPYNEQFF	TGTGCCAGCAGTGTAGGACTAGCACCCTACAATGAGCAGTTCTTC
TRBV12-3/TRBV12-4	NA	TRBJ1-2	NA	CASSPQVGGYTF	TGTGCCAGCAGCCCCCAGGTCGGCGGCTACACCTTC
TRBV4-3	few	TRBJ1-2	NA	CASSQDYLGKNYGYTF	TGCGCCAGCAGCCAAGATTACCTAGGGAAAAACTATGGCTACACCTTC
TRBV6-5	many	TRBJ1-4	NA	CASSYGQGGMANEKLFF	TGTGCCAGCAGTTACGGGCAGGGAGGAATGGCTAATGAAAAACTGTTTTTT
TRBV7-2	few	TRBJ2-6	NA	CASSLGTAGANVLTF	TGTGCCAGCAGCTTGGGTACGGCTGGGGCCAACGTCCTGACTTTC
TRBV12-3/TRBV12-4	many	TRBJ2-5	NA	CASISGTSQETQYF	TGTGCCAGCATTTCCGGGACATCCCAAGAGACCCAGTACTTC
TRBV24-1	few	TRBJ2-1	TRBD1	CATVGGPDEQFF	TGTGCCACTGTAGGGGGCCCGGATGAGCAGTTCTTC
TRBV27	many	TRBJ1-6	NA	CASSLSPLHF	TGTGCCAGCAGTTTATCACCCCTCCACTTT
TRBV6-2/TRBV6-3	NA	TRBJ2-1	NA	CASSPRRHYNEQFF	TGTGCCAGCAGTCCGCGAAGACACTACAATGAGCAGTTCTTC
TRBV4-3	NA	TRBJ1-2	NA	CASSQDVRVIGYGYTF	TGCGCCAGCAGCCAAGATGTTAGGGTTATTGGCTATGGCTACACCTTC
TRBV6-1	NA	TRBJ2-2	TRBD2	CASTLAGVGTGELFF	TGTGCCAGCACCTTAGCGGGGGTCGGCACCGGGGAGCTGTTTTTT
TRBV3-1	few	TRBJ2-1	TRBD1	CASSQALGQGREQFF	TGTGCCAGCAGCCAAGCTCTGGGACAGGGTCGAGAGCAGTTCTTC
TRBV9	many	TRBJ1-2	NA	CASSAGLQGGYTF	TGTGCCAGCAGCGCCGGCCTACAGGGTGGCTACACCTTC
TRBV9	NA	TRBJ2-7	TRBD2	CASSFSWGGSEQYF	TGTGCCAGCAGCTTCTCCTGGGGGGGGTCCGAGCAGTACTTC
TRBV27	NA	TRBJ2-3	NA	CASSLSRMDTQYF	TGTGCCAGCAGTTTATCCAGAATGGATACGCAGTATTTT